This is a list of T cell receptor beta chains from one sample in a study of CD8+ T cells in alopecia areata. Generated by immunoSEQ multiplex PCR, the TCRdb table keeps only in-frame clones and is missing some. Of around 140,000 clones in the sample, approximately 51% were seen once. Sequencing used CD4+ T cells sorted from blood, obtained at week 0. The receptor set was obtained from a human donor with alopecia areata. CDR3s include the opening cysteine and the closing phenylalanine or tryptophan. The D gene is left open where the match is weak. Only some rows state a clone size, as once, few, many or a class for expanded clones.

J	D	V	size	DNA	CDR3
TRBJ1-1	NA	TRBV29-1	NA	TGCAGCGTTCAAGGACAGAACACTGAAGCTTTCTTT	CSVQGQNTEAFF
TRBJ2-7	NA	TRBV5-1	NA	TGCGCCAGCAGCTTGATGGAGGGGGCGGTCGAGCAGTACTTC	CASSLMEGAVEQYF
TRBJ2-6	TRBD1	TRBV18	NA	TGTGCCAGCTCACCGGTGACAGGGTTAACTGGGGCCAACGTCCTGACTTTC	CASSPVTGLTGANVLTF
TRBJ2-3	TRBD2	TRBV30	few	TGTGCCTGGAGTCGCGGGGGTAGAGGAGATACGCAGTATTTT	CAWSRGGRGDTQYF
TRBJ2-7	NA	TRBV25-1	few	TGTGCCAGCAGTGAACCGGACAGCTCCTACGAGCAGTACTTC	CASSEPDSSYEQYF
TRBJ2-5	NA	TRBV29-1	NA	TGCAGCGCCCCGTCGCCAGCGGGAGAGACCCAGTACTTC	CSAPSPAGETQYF
TRBJ2-7	NA	TRBV20-1	NA	TGCAGTGCCCTACAGTTCGAGCAGTACTTC	CSALQFEQYF
TRBJ1-5	NA	TRBV19	NA	TGTGCCAGCCGCCTCAGGGGAGGGAACAATCAGCCCCAGCATTTT	CASRLRGGNNQPQHF
TRBJ1-2	TRBD1	TRBV15	NA	TGTGCCACCAGCGGAGATGCGACAGGGCGTGGCTACACCTTC	CATSGDATGRGYTF
TRBJ2-3	TRBD2	TRBV9	NA	TGTGCCAGCAGCGTTGGGGAGGGCGAGCGCACAGATACGCAGTATTTT	CASSVGEGERTDTQYF
TRBJ1-5	NA	TRBV7-2	NA	TGTGCCAGCAGGTCTCTGCGGAAGATTCAGTTTTATAGCAATCAGCCCCAGCATTTT	CASRSLRKIQFYSNQPQHF
TRBJ2-3	TRBD1	TRBV29-1	once	TGCAGCGTCACCCGGGACAGGACCCCCACAGATACGCAGTATTTT	CSVTRDRTPTDTQYF
TRBJ1-1	NA	TRBV29-1	few	TGCAGCGTAGTGCGGAGCACTGAAGCTTTCTTT	CSVVRSTEAFF
TRBJ2-5	TRBD1	TRBV29-1	NA	TGCAGCGTTGAAGAGACAGGGGGCTTAGAGACCCAGTACTTC	CSVEETGGLETQYF
TRBJ2-1	NA	TRBV5-4	NA	TGTGCCAGCAGCCCCAGGGGCCCCAATGAGCAGTTCTTC	CASSPRGPNEQFF
TRBJ1-2	NA	TRBV29-1	few	TGCAGCGTTGATTCCAGGGGCTATGGCTACACCTTC	CSVDSRGYGYTF
TRBJ2-6	NA	TRBV19	few	TGTGCCAGTAGTGAACAGGCTGGGGCCAACGTCCTGACTTTC	CASSEQAGANVLTF
TRBJ2-7	TRBD2	TRBV5-1	NA	TGCGCCAGCAGTATGGGAGCAGCGGGAGTAAATGAGCAGTACTTC	CASSMGAAGVNEQYF
TRBJ2-1	NA	TRBV29-1	NA	TGCAGCGGTGAGCGGGCCGACAATGAGCAGTTCTTC	CSGERADNEQFF
TRBJ2-5	TRBD1	TRBV7-8	NA	TGTGCCAGCAGCCCAGACAGGGCCGAGACCCAGTACTTC	CASSPDRAETQYF
TRBJ1-2	NA	TRBV6-1	NA	TGTGCCAGCAGTGAAGTGAAATATGGCTACACCTTC	CASSEVKYGYTF
TRBJ2-1	NA	TRBV30	NA	TGTGCCCTCTATAGGGAGGCCGAGCAGTTCTTC	CALYREAEQFF
TRBJ2-7	NA	TRBV7-2	few	TGTGCCAGCAGCCCCCGGAGGACCGGGGAGCAGTACTTC	CASSPRRTGEQYF
TRBJ2-5	NA	TRBV2	NA	TGTGCCAGCCGCAGTAATTCGGGCCTACAAGAGACCCAGTACTTC	CASRSNSGLQETQYF
TRBJ1-1	NA	TRBV29-1	NA	TGCAGCGGAGGACCGAGGGGCAACACTGAAGCTTTCTTT	CSGGPRGNTEAFF
TRBJ2-7	NA	TRBV5-1	NA	TGCGCCAGCAGCTTGGACAGAACCTACGAGCAGTACTTC	CASSLDRTYEQYF